A selection of T cell receptor beta chains follows, all from one sample in a study of T-cell reconstitution after alpha-beta-depleted transplantation in children. TCRdb ran MiXCR on the PCR reads and lists one entry per CDR3 protein. The table lists 600,000 to 700,000 distinct CDR3 sequences, about an eighth of them singletons. Sequencing used PBMCs, obtained before TCRalphabeta/CD19-depleted stem cell transplant. The receptors shown here come from a girl aged 2 to 9 with congenital amegakaryocytic thrombocytopenia, due to receive a stem cell transplant. CDR3s include the opening cysteine and the closing phenylalanine or tryptophan. The order of the fields is clone size, D gene, V gene, J gene, CDR3 protein, CDR3 DNA. D genes are given only for firm matches. Rows may omit the clone size; those that give it use once, few, many or a size class.

size: many; D: TRBD1; V: TRBV6-5; J: TRBJ1-5; CDR3: CASSLQGSRDSAHNQPQHF; DNA: TGTGCCAGCAGTTTACAAGGTAGCCGGGACAGCGCCCATAATCAGCCCCAGCATTTT
size: many; D: -; V: TRBV20-1; J: TRBJ2-3; CDR3: CSARAQLASTDTQYF; DNA: TGCAGTGCTAGAGCCCAACTAGCCAGCACAGATACGCAGTATTTT
size: -; D: -; V: TRBV12-3/TRBV12-4; J: TRBJ1-2; CDR3: CASSLNLPINGYTF; DNA: TGTGCCAGCAGTTTAAATCTTCCTATTAATGGCTACACCTTC
size: many; D: -; V: TRBV29-1; J: TRBJ1-1; CDR3: CSVDYTEAFF; DNA: TGCAGCGTTGATTACACTGAAGCTTTCTTT
size: -; D: -; V: TRBV20-1; J: TRBJ2-3; CDR3: CSATAPGNSEGTQYF; DNA: TGCAGTGCTACGGCCCCCGGGAATTCGGAAGGTACGCAGTATTTT
size: many; D: TRBD2; V: TRBV20-1; J: TRBJ2-1; CDR3: CSARDSGTSGYNEQFF; DNA: TGCAGTGCTAGAGATTCCGGGACTAGCGGTTACAATGAGCAGTTCTTC
size: -; D: TRBD2; V: TRBV7-2; J: TRBJ2-1; CDR3: CASSFVAGGPQNEQFF; DNA: TGTGCCAGCAGCTTCGTAGCGGGAGGGCCTCAGAATGAGCAGTTCTTC
size: many; D: -; V: TRBV7-2; J: TRBJ2-7; CDR3: CASSLAQARYEQYF; DNA: TGTGCCAGCAGCTTAGCTCAGGCCCGCTACGAGCAGTACTTC
size: many; D: -; V: TRBV7-3; J: TRBJ2-1; CDR3: CASSLKAGSSYNEQFF; DNA: TGTGCCAGCAGCTTAAAGGCGGGTAGCTCCTACAATGAGCAGTTCTTC
size: many; D: TRBD2; V: TRBV7-2; J: TRBJ2-1; CDR3: CASSLTSGSKGEQFF; DNA: TGTGCCAGCAGCCTGACTAGCGGGAGTAAGGGTGAGCAGTTCTTC